The clone carrying this T cell receptor beta chain occurred many times. As yet, its antigen is unknown. Amplification yielded TCR beta CDR3 regions, with RNA transcripts as the source. HTBI primers were employed in a first-round RT-PCR of the TCR CDR3. TCRdb redid the calling of the multiplex PCR reads with MiXCR, one entry per CDR3 protein. The data hold some 600,000 distinct CDR3 sequences, with approximately 14% observed a single time. The PBMCs had their origin in 7.5 to 10 ml of fresh peripheral blood. The data originate from a study of T cells in Graves' hyperthyroidism and ophthalmopathy. Looking at the study overall: Peripheral blood was taken when the disease was first diagnosed, before any treatment began.

Points from the study as a whole: Stable hyperthyroidism and ophthalmopathy were separated using 13 V-J signatures.

Trimming removed 2 bases from V and 4 bases from J; junction bases left unmatched: 4. Germline V gives CDR1 MNHEY, CDR2 SVGEGT. The CDR3 runs to 15 residues. Material: blood. The clonotype comes from a woman aged 30 to 39 with Graves' hyperthyroidism that later progressed to Graves' ophthalmopathy. The rearrangement uses TRBV6-2 or TRBV6-3 and TRBJ2-3, with 9 bases matching TRBD2. The CDR3 sequence is CASSYAGGRADTQYF. The CDR3 coding sequence is TGTGCCAGCAGTTACGCCGGCGGGAGGGCAGATACGCAGTATTTT.